Below are 17 T cell receptor beta chains sequenced from a single sample in a study of blood T cell repertoires in COVID-19. Sequencing was performed with immunoSEQ multiplex PCR; in TCRdb, only in-frame clones are kept and a portion is missing. The sample has 150,000 to 200,000 clones, approximately 86% seen once; the top ten hold around 6.6%. Sequencing was done on a sample of peripheral blood. These receptors all come from a middle-aged man with active or convalescent COVID-19.

The chain has TRBV18 and TRBJ1-4; perhaps TRBD1 as D (5 bases). CDR1 is KGHSH and CDR2 is LQKENI in the germline V gene. With 0 bases removed from V and 3 bases from J, the gap between germline ends came to 14 bases. The length of the CDR3 is 17 residues. The CDR3 region has the DNA TGTGCCAGCTCACCACCGGCAGGGAAATCAGCTAATGAAAAACTGTTTTTT. Amino acids: CASSPPAGKSANEKLFF.

The rearrangement links TRBV7-9 to TRBJ1-5, with TRBD1 identical over 9 bases. From germline, CDR1 is SEHNR and CDR2 FQNEAQ (reference sequence). V lost 5 bases to trimming and J lost 4 bases; unmatched junction nucleotides: 9. The CDR3 length is 16 residues. As DNA, the CDR3 is TGTGCCAGCAGCACGGACAGGGGAGAAGGGAATCAGCCCCAGCATTTT. This codes for CASSTDRGEGNQPQHF.

This clone was counted only a few times. The chain has TRBV19 and TRBJ1-5; 12 bases align to TRBD1. CDR1 and CDR2 (germline): LNHDA, SQIVND (reference sequence). The J segment lost 2 bases and the V segment lost 7 bases, leaving 15 bases of the junction unmatched. The CDR3 has 19 amino acids. This CDR3 is CASTLLRDRGPGGNQPQHF. As DNA, the CDR3 is TGTGCCAGTACCTTACTCCGGGACAGGGGGCCCGGGGGCAATCAGCCCCAGCATTTT.

The chain recombines TRBV7-8 with TRBJ2-7; D might be TRBD1 (6 bases). Germline V gives CDR1 SGHVS, CDR2 FQNEAQ. Trimming took off 3 bases at V and 6 bases at J, with 18 bases between the two ends. The CDR3 length is 15 residues. CDR3 residues: CASSFQTGPPGEQYF. The CDR3 bases are TGTGCCAGCAGCTTTCAGACAGGCCCTCCGGGCGAGCAGTACTTC.

The gene calls are TRBV5-4 and TRBJ1-4; D perhaps matches TRBD1 (5 bases). The ends were cut back, 0 bases at V and 8 bases at J, with 11 bases in the middle. Per the germline V gene, CDR1 is SGHNT and CDR2 is YYREEE (reference sequence). The length of the CDR3 is 14 residues. CDR3 loop: CASSLEGRGEKLFF. CDR3 sequence (DNA): TGTGCCAGCAGCTTGGAAGGGCGGGGCGAAAAACTGTTTTTT.

The CDR3 bases are TGTGCCAGCAGCGTAGCTGGACAGAAAAACACTGAAGCTTTCTTT. Its protein product is CASSVAGQKNTEAFF. The V call is TRBV9, the J call TRBJ1-1; D possibly corresponds to TRBD1 (6 bases). The V and J ends lost 0 bases and 2 bases respectively, with 11 bases between them. The CDR3 totals 15 residues. Germline V gene data show CDR1 as SGDLS and CDR2 as YYNGEE.

The chain joins TRBV19 to TRBJ1-3; D possibly corresponds to TRBD1 (6 bases). The CDR3 is 16 amino acids. Trimming removed 3 bases at V and 1 base at J, with 13 bases between. Germline values: CDR1 LNHDA, CDR2 SQIVND (reference sequence). DNA of the CDR3: TGTGCCAGTAGTATTGAGGGGACACGGTCTGGAAACACCATATATTTT. Translating it yields CASSIEGTRSGNTIYF. Filled out from reference TRBV19 and TRBJ1-3, the complete variable domain reads DGGITQSPKYLFRKEGQNVTLSCEQNLNHDAMYWYRQDPGQGLRLIYYSQIVNDFQKGDIAEGYSVSREKKESFPLTVTSAQKNPTAFYLCASSIEGTRSGNTIYFGEGSWLTVV.

This clone was observed a single time. The chain has TRBV6-5 and TRBJ1-6; D unresolved. Deletions cut 5 bases from V and 9 bases from J, with 8 bases between. The CDR3 extends over 12 amino acids. The germline gives CDR1 MNHEY, CDR2 SVGAGI. The CDR3 here is CASSRVSSPLHF. CDR3 nucleotide sequence: TGTGCCAGCAGTCGGGTTAGTTCACCCCTCCACTTT.

The chain carries TRBV9 and TRBJ2-2; 11 bases are a match to TRBD2. There are 17 residues in the CDR3. The V and J ends lost 3 bases and 4 bases, in that order; junction bases with no gene match: 8. CDR1 SGDLS and CDR2 YYNGEE come from the germline V gene. The CDR3 reads CASSAPRTSGRTGELFF. CDR3 bases: TGTGCCAGCAGCGCCCCTAGGACTAGCGGGCGCACCGGGGAGCTGTTTTTT.

The V gene is TRBV25-1, the J gene TRBJ1-6; D not resolved. The germline CDR1 and CDR2 sequences are MGHDK and SYGVNS. The CDR3 consists of 12 residues. V lost 1 base, J lost 11 bases, and 6 bases lay in between. CDR3 sequence: CASSEFGPPLHF. DNA for the CDR3: TGTGCCAGCAGTGAATTTGGGCCACCCCTCCACTTT. The full variable domain, with the rest looked up from reference TRBV25-1 and TRBJ1-6, is EADIYQTPRYLVIGTGKKITLECSQTMGHDKMYWYQQDPGMELHLIHYSYGVNSTEKGDLSSESTVSRIRTEHFPLTLESARPSHTSQYLCASSEFGPPLHFGNGTRLTVT.

CDR3: CASSTLTGVDAFF. The CDR3, as DNA: TGTGCCAGTAGTACCCTGACAGGGGTAGATGCTTTCTTT. This rearrangement joins TRBV19 to TRBJ1-1; 8 bases agree with TRBD1. Looked up from germline, CDR1 is LNHDA and CDR2 is SQIVND (reference sequence). The CDR3 extends over 13 amino acids. The ends lost 4 bases at V and 11 bases at J; junction bases unmatched: 9.

This rearrangement joins TRBV10-3 to TRBJ2-7; 7 positions agree with TRBD1. V shed 7 bases and J 1 base; nucleotides not matched to a gene: 4. The germline V gene has CDR1 ENHRY and CDR2 SYGVKD. This CDR3 is built from 13 residues. The CDR3 sequence: CAINKDRSYEQYF. The DNA of the CDR3 is TGTGCCATCAACAAGGACAGGTCCTACGAGCAGTACTTC.

This sequence joins TRBV20-1 and TRBJ1-2; D is unresolved. Looked up from germline, CDR1 is DFQATT and CDR2 is SNEGSKA (reference sequence). The V end lost 3 bases, the J end lost 0 bases, and 11 bases lay between the germline ends. The CDR3 is made up of 14 amino acids. DNA of the CDR3: TGCAGTGCTAGTAACGGGTACACTAACTATGGCTACACCTTC. The encoded protein is CSASNGYTNYGYTF.

This chain links TRBV9 with TRBJ1-2, with D uncertain. Germline loops: CDR1 SGDLS, CDR2 YYNGEE. Trimming removed 0 bases from V and 7 bases from J, with 7 bases in between. This CDR3 is built from 12 residues. The CDR3 nucleotides are TGTGCCAGCAGCGTAGGTGGAGGTGGCTACACCTTC. Amino acids: CASSVGGGGYTF.

The chain employs TRBV3-1 (or the pseudogene TRBV3-2) and TRBJ1-1; D might be TRBD1 (5 bases). CDR1 and CDR2 (germline): LGHDT, YNNKEL (reference sequence). The CDR3 has 14 amino acids. Trimming removed 2 bases at V and 1 base at J, with 8 bases between. CDR3 coding DNA: TGTGCCAGCAGCCAACAGGGTTCGAACACTGAAGCTTTCTTT. It yields the protein CASSQQGSNTEAFF.

The chain links TRBV19 to TRBJ1-3; a possible D gene is TRBD1 (5 bases). The V end was cut by 2 bases, the J end by 0 bases, with 11 bases between. The germline CDR1 and CDR2 sequences are LNHDA and SQIVND (reference sequence). The CDR3 loop spans 16 amino acids. The CDR3 region is CASSIWGRSSGNTIYF. In nucleotides, the CDR3 is TGTGCCAGTAGTATATGGGGCAGGAGCTCTGGAAACACCATATATTTT.

J is TRBJ2-2 and V is TRBV20-1; 11 nucleotides agree with TRBD1. Germline V lookup: CDR1 DFQATT, CDR2 SNEGSKA (reference sequence). The trim removed 3 bases at V and 5 bases at J, leaving 8 bases unmatched. This CDR3 has 16 residues. CDR3 coding DNA: TGCAGTGCTAGTTACTGGGACAGGGGGGAGACCGGGGAGCTGTTTTTT. Protein product: CSASYWDRGETGELFF.